Listed below are T cell receptor beta chains from one sample, sequenced in a study of blood T cell repertoires in COVID-19. Data came from immunoSEQ multiplex PCR; TCRdb stores just in-frame clones and leaves some out. The sample yields some 310,000 clones, roughly 90% seen once. Sequencing was carried out using PBMCs or T cells enriched from blood (not recorded which). Receptors were obtained from a young woman who had recovered from COVID-19. Both conserved end residues are part of each CDR3. Each record gives: clone size, V gene, J gene, CDR3 protein. Size tells how often a clone was seen (once, few, many) or the class of an expanded clone, and some rows leave it out.

.	TRBV19	TRBJ2-3	CASSYSPQAGVGQDTQYF
.	TRBV15	TRBJ2-2	CATARGLNTGELFF
.	TRBV6-1	TRBJ1-3	CASSTGGGNTIYF
.	TRBV18	TRBJ1-2	CASSPLQGQDGYTF
.	TRBV27	TRBJ1-2	CASSFRNLVGLVGGAYGYTF
.	TRBV5-1	TRBJ2-2	CASSLTSGSMYAGELFF
.	TRBV7-2	TRBJ2-2	CASMRTGGYTGELFF
.	TRBV5-1	TRBJ2-5	CASSLETSGSRETQYF
.	TRBV19	TRBJ2-7	CASSIWAGSDYEQYF
.	TRBV24-1	TRBJ2-4	CATAGSVGNIQYF
.	TRBV7-9	TRBJ1-1	CASSSLTGNTEAFF
.	TRBV7-9	TRBJ2-7	CASSLGAGTSGSYEQYF
.	TRBV2	TRBJ2-2	CASSGLGTTNTGELFF
.	TRBV18	TRBJ1-1	CASSPWADQNTEAFF
.	TRBV5-1	TRBJ2-7	CASSLVGTSARYEQYF
.	TRBV5-4	TRBJ2-7	CASSPGGGEVSYEQYF
.	TRBV18	TRBJ1-5	CASSPGGLNFNQPQHF
.	TRBV5-6	TRBJ1-5	CASSFGMGQGWQPQHF
.	TRBV2	TRBJ1-6	CASSVAVPPRALHF
.	TRBV9	TRBJ2-5	CASSVGVEETQYF
.	TRBV27	TRBJ2-7	CASSLASGSSYEQYF
.	TRBV5-1	TRBJ2-2	CAGSSLDRKTGELFF
.	TRBV5-4	TRBJ2-5	CASSQSTGRTTQYF
once	TRBV6-5	TRBJ1-2	CASNSAVRSDGYTF